What follows are 19 T cell receptor beta chains derived from one specimen sequenced in a study of T cell changes during pregnancy in multiple sclerosis. Assay: immunoSEQ multiplex PCR; the TCRdb copy retains only in-frame clones and omits some. The table includes some 80,000 clones, more than 70% detected once. Material: peripheral blood, obtained in the first trimester of pregnancy. Receptors were obtained from a female donor in good health, enrolled as a control in a pregnancy study.

J is TRBJ2-2 and V is TRBV2; maybe TRBD1 (5 bases). Germline CDR1 reads SNHLY; CDR2 reads FYNNEI. The CDR3 length is 14 residues. Trimming removed 3 bases at V and 6 bases at J, with 11 bases between. The CDR3 sequence: CASSDRARAGELFF. For the CDR3, the DNA is TGTGCCAGCAGTGACAGGGCTAGAGCCGGGGAGCTGTTTTTT.

This sequence joins TRBV18 and TRBJ1-1; D is ambiguous. CDR1 is KGHSH and CDR2 is LQKENI in the germline V gene. The V end lost 2 bases, the J end lost 0 bases, and 22 bases lay between the germline ends. CDR3 size: 19 residues. CDR3 nucleotide sequence: TGTGCCAGCTCACCAAGGGCTCCGGGGAGTTTTCGAATGAACACTGAAGCTTTCTTT. It specifies CASSPRAPGSFRMNTEAFF.

V usage is TRBV7-6 and J usage is TRBJ1-1; D is ambiguous. With 2 bases removed from V and 1 base from J, the gap between germline ends came to 8 bases. This CDR3 comprises 14 residues. Germline CDR1 reads SGHVS; CDR2 reads FNYEAQ. For the CDR3, the DNA is TGTGCCAGCAGCTTAAGCAGGCAGAACACTGAAGCTTTCTTT. Protein sequence: CASSLSRQNTEAFF.

The V and J genes are TRBV7-8 and TRBJ2-7; 9 nucleotides line up with TRBD2. The trim removed 5 bases at V and 4 bases at J, leaving 9 bases unmatched. The germline gives CDR1 SGHVS, CDR2 FQNEAQ. There are 15 residues in the CDR3. CDR3 protein: CASSPGLAKVYEQYF. Written as DNA, the CDR3 is TGTGCCAGCAGCCCAGGACTAGCGAAAGTGTACGAGCAGTACTTC.

The V and J genes are TRBV29-1 and TRBJ1-1, with 7 positions matching TRBD1. J lost 3 bases, V lost 8 bases, and 15 bases had no gene match. The CDR3 consists of 15 residues. Germline V gene data show CDR1 as SQVTM and CDR2 as ANQGSEA. The CDR3 spells CSHNARGTAYTEAFF. The CDR3 nucleotides are TGCAGCCATAATGCCCGCGGGACAGCATACACTGAAGCTTTCTTT. The full variable domain, completed using reference TRBV29-1 and TRBJ1-1, is SAVISQKPSRDICQRGTSLTIQCQVDSQVTMMFWYRQQPGQSLTLIATANQGSEATYESGFVIDKFPISRPNLTFSTLTVSNMSPEDSSIYLCSHNARGTAYTEAFFGQGTRLTVV.

The chain uses TRBV30 and TRBJ2-7; 7 nucleotides line up with TRBD2. V was pared by 0 bases and J by 0 bases, with 14 bases of the junction left unmatched. Germline CDR1 GTSNPN, CDR2 SVGIG (reference sequence). This CDR3 region has 18 residues. The CDR3 DNA reads TGTGCCTGGAGTGTACTAGGTTATGGGCTAGCGGCCTCCTACGAGCAGTACTTC. This encodes CAWSVLGYGLAASYEQYF.

This chain uses TRBV10-3 with TRBJ2-5; the D gene is possibly TRBD1 (6 bases). V was clipped by 2 bases and J by 1 base, with 14 bases between them. The germline gives CDR1 ENHRY, CDR2 SYGVKD. The CDR3 consists of 16 residues. The CDR3 reads CAISEGREGVQETQYF. In DNA form, the CDR3 reads TGTGCCATCAGTGAGGGGCGAGAGGGGGTCCAAGAGACCCAGTACTTC.

The V gene is TRBV29-1, the J gene TRBJ1-2, with 7 bases identical to TRBD1. Germline V gives CDR1 SQVTM, CDR2 ANQGSEA. After removal of 4 bases from V and 8 bases from J, the junction contained 10 bases not matched to a gene. This CDR3 spans 13 amino acids. The CDR3 loop reads CSVVGLGGLGYTF. CDR3 nucleotide sequence: TGCAGCGTTGTCGGTTTAGGGGGCTTGGGCTACACCTTC.

CDR3 amino acids: CASSGGLAGGETQYF. In DNA, the CDR3 is TGTGCCAGCAGTGGGGGACTAGCGGGAGGTGAGACCCAGTACTTC. This chain uses TRBV6-6 with TRBJ2-5; 15 nucleotides agree with TRBD2. Trimming removed 5 bases from V and 5 bases from J; junction bases left unmatched: 3. Germline V CDR1 and CDR2: MNHNY, SVGAGI (reference sequence). The CDR3 length is 15 residues.

This rearrangement joins TRBV2 to TRBJ1-2; a weak D match, TRBD1 (6 bases). Germline CDR1 reads SNHLY; CDR2 reads FYNNEI. CDR3 size: 14 residues. The V gene lost 6 bases and the J gene lost 5 bases, with 16 bases spanning the gap. The CDR3 region is CASSERGAGYGYTF. DNA for the CDR3: TGTGCCAGCAGCGAGCGGGGGGCCGGTTATGGCTACACCTTC. The entire variable domain, with the rest obtained from reference TRBV2 and TRBJ1-2, is as follows: EPEVTQTPSHQVTQMGQEVILRCVPISNHLYFYWYRQILGQKVEFLVSFYNNEISEKSEIFDDQFSVERPDGSNFTLKIRSTKLEDSAMYFCASSERGAGYGYTFGSGTRLTVV.

The chain employs TRBV9 and TRBJ2-3, with 9 bases fitting TRBD2. Germline V lookup: CDR1 SGDLS, CDR2 YYNGEE. The CDR3 is 17 residues long. The junction had 8 bases not matched to a gene; V was cut back by 1 base and J by 2 bases. In DNA, the CDR3 is TGTGCCAGCAGCGTACCGGAAGGACTAGCGAACACAGATACGCAGTATTTT. This gives the protein CASSVPEGLANTDTQYF.

V usage is TRBV30 and J usage is TRBJ1-4; D gene ambiguous. V lost 0 bases, J lost 8 bases, and 16 bases lay in between. This CDR3 is built from 15 residues. Germline V gene data show CDR1 as GTSNPN and CDR2 as SVGIG (reference sequence). CDR3 sequence (DNA): TGTGCCTGGAGTGTACTGGAGGGTTGGAAAGAAAAACTGTTTTTT. This encodes CAWSVLEGWKEKLFF.

The chain uses TRBV4-3 and TRBJ2-1; maybe TRBD2 (5 bases). Germline assignment: CDR1 LGHNA and CDR2 YSLEER. V lost 6 bases to trimming and J lost 4 bases, with 16 bases between them. The CDR3 length is 15 residues. CDR3 residues: CASSSERSVYNEQFF. CDR3 nucleotides: TGCGCCAGCAGTTCAGAGCGGTCCGTTTACAATGAGCAGTTCTTC.

The CDR3 spells CASSEGGGGVYEQYF. The CDR3 DNA follows: TGTGCCAGCAGTGAAGGGGGAGGGGGGGTCTACGAGCAGTACTTC. The chain has TRBV6-1 and TRBJ2-7, with D possibly TRBD2 on 7 matching bases. Trimming stripped 1 base from V and 3 bases from J, with 13 bases between. The CDR3 contains 15 residues. Germline lookup yields CDR1 MNHNS and CDR2 SASEGT.

J is TRBJ2-5 and V is TRBV4-1; D is uncertain. The CDR3 extends over 14 amino acids. V shed 0 bases and J shed 4 bases, with 9 bases lying between them. Germline-derived CDR1 and CDR2 are MGHRA and YSYEKL. CDR3 DNA: TGCGCCAGCAGCCAAGAACCCGTCGGAGAGACCCAGTACTTC. Its protein product is CASSQEPVGETQYF.

This chain connects TRBV6-5 to TRBJ1-1; D remains unclear. V was trimmed by 2 bases and J by 0 bases, leaving 10 bases between them. CDR1 MNHEY and CDR2 SVGAGI come from the germline V gene. This CDR3 region has 15 residues. CDR3 residues: CASSYREEMNTEAFF. The CDR3 DNA reads as TGTGCCAGCAGTTACAGGGAGGAGATGAACACTGAAGCTTTCTTT.

The gene calls are TRBV2 and TRBJ1-3; 7 bases line up with TRBD1. Germline-derived CDR1 and CDR2 are SNHLY and FYNNEI. The length of the CDR3 is 13 residues. V dropped 9 bases and J dropped 4; count of bases not matched to a gene: 6. CDR3 sequence reads: CASKGAYGNTIYF. DNA for the CDR3: TGTGCCAGTAAGGGGGCATACGGAAACACCATATATTTT.

The CDR3 DNA follows: TGTGCCAGCAGTTTAGCCGACGGAAGCGGCGAGCAGTACTTC. Translating gives CASSLADGSGEQYF. The rearrangement uses TRBV28 and TRBJ2-7; tentative D call: TRBD2 (5 bases). From germline, CDR1 is MDHEN and CDR2 SYDVKM. With 2 bases removed from V and 6 bases from J, the gap between germline ends came to 14 bases. The CDR3 totals 14 residues.

The sample holds one count of this clone. The chain recombines TRBV7-6 with TRBJ2-6, with a possible D match to TRBD1 (6 bases). CDR3 length: 18 amino acids. The germline CDR1 and CDR2 sequences are SGHVS and FNYEAQ. Trimming cost V 5 bases and J 2 bases, with 19 bases left between them. The CDR3, as DNA: TGTGCCAGCAGCAATCACCTTGAAGCAGGGGCTGGGGCCAACGTCCTGACTTTC. Protein sequence: CASSNHLEAGAGANVLTF.